The TCR beta chain described here comes from a study of blood T cell repertoires in COVID-19. In the study overall: T cells, B-cell-depleted T cells, or PBMCs provided the cDNA or gDNA that served as material.

As handled by the study authors: Nucleated cell number was recorded as an estimate derived from reference gene primer amplification. Using immunoSEQ multiplex PCR, the repertoire was profiled, and TCRdb retains in-frame clones only, with some absent. Clone size and V and J calls were adopted from that table, with D and trimming inferred from the DNA. The table lists some 140,000 clones, roughly 83% of them singletons. Participants, roughly 18 to 89 years old, spanned about two dozen US areas. The recovered donors of Cohort 3 showed two negative PCRs, clearance, or symptom resolution. V gave up 4 bases and J gave up 3 bases; unmatched junction bases: 6. From germline, CDR1 is SGHDN and CDR2 FVKESK. The CDR3 runs 15 residues.

This TCR was recovered from a man aged 50-60 years who had recovered from COVID-19. The chain combines TRBV14 with TRBJ2-4, with 7 bases aligning to TRBD1. Input material: PBMCs or T cells enriched from blood (not recorded which). CDR3 region: CASSPRDSGKNIQYF. The CDR3, as DNA: TGTGCCAGCAGCCCCCGGGACAGTGGCAAAAACATTCAGTACTTC.